These 14 T cell receptor beta chains originate from one sample sequenced in a study of sequential checkpoint blockade in melanoma. Sequencing was performed with immunoSEQ multiplex PCR; in TCRdb, only in-frame clones are kept and a portion is missing. The repertoire holds some 9,600 clones, with around 80% as singletons. Described treatment: randomized to nivolumab then ipilimumab (arm A) or the reverse (arm B). Source: CD8+ T cells sorted from blood (inferred from file names), taken from a patient given nivolumab and ipilimumab in sequence. All receptors come from a human donor with melanoma.

By sample fraction, this clone is medium-sized. V is TRBV5-6 and J is TRBJ1-1; TRBD1 is a possible D gene (6 bases). The CDR3 extends over 17 amino acids. V lost 3 bases, J lost 4 bases, and 22 bases lay in between. Germline loops: CDR1 SGHDT, CDR2 YYEEEE. CDR3 loop: CASSYSTITGMGTEAFF. The CDR3, as DNA: TGTGCCAGCAGCTACTCGACTATAACAGGGATGGGCACTGAAGCTTTCTTT.

The rearrangement links TRBV27 to TRBJ1-2, with TRBD1 matching 8 bases. The germline gives CDR1 MNHEY, CDR2 SMNVEV (reference sequence). The CDR3 is 15 amino acids. The V and J ends lost 4 bases and 5 bases, in that order; junction bases with no gene match: 9. The CDR3 DNA is TGTGCCAGCAGTTGGACCCCACAGGGGGTTTATGGCTACACCTTC. It yields the protein CASSWTPQGVYGYTF.

J is TRBJ2-1 and V is TRBV4-3, with no clear D. In germline, CDR1 is LGHNA, CDR2 YSLEER. The V end was cut by 0 bases, the J end by 8 bases, with 8 bases between. The CDR3 covers 13 residues. Here the CDR3 DNA reads TGCGCCAGCAGCCAAGATCGTGGCTATGAGCAGTTCTTC. Amino acid sequence: CASSQDRGYEQFF.

The rearrangement uses TRBV6-5 and TRBJ1-1, with 8 bases lining up with TRBD1. From germline, CDR1 is MNHEY and CDR2 SVGAGI. The V and J ends lost 6 bases and 11 bases, in that order; junction bases with no gene match: 14. The CDR3 extends over 14 amino acids. CDR3 coding DNA: TGTGCCAGCAGAATCTTTGTCGGACAGGGCTTGGCTTTCTTT. It specifies CASRIFVGQGLAFF.

This chain links TRBV7-2 with TRBJ2-5; TRBD1 matches at 10 bases. The J call may be wrong; the DNA end is better matched by TRBJ2-7. The germline V gene has CDR1 SGHTA and CDR2 FQGNSA. The CDR3 runs to 15 residues. The CDR3 coding sequence is TGTGCCAGCAGTCTTACGGGGACAGGGGCCTACGAGCAGTACTTC. Translated: CASSLTGTGAYEQYF.

V gene TRBV28 combines with J gene TRBJ2-7, with 9 bases identical to TRBD1. The CDR3 sequence is 14 residues long. The germline V gene has CDR1 MDHEN and CDR2 SYDVKM. The ends lost 5 bases at V and 2 bases at J; junction bases unmatched: 4. The CDR3 is CASSPDRGPYEQYF. For the CDR3, the DNA is TGTGCCAGCAGTCCGGACAGGGGCCCCTACGAGCAGTACTTC. Combining the CDR3 with reference TRBV28 and TRBJ2-7 gives the whole variable domain DVKVTQSSRYLVKRTGEKVFLECVQDMDHENMFWYRQDPGLGLRLIYFSYDVKMKEKGDIPEGYSVSREKKERFSLILESASTNQTSMYLCASSPDRGPYEQYFGPGTRLTVT.

The V gene is TRBV28, the J gene TRBJ1-4, with a weak D call TRBD1 (5 bases). The germline gives CDR1 MDHEN, CDR2 SYDVKM. V was trimmed by 2 bases and J by 8 bases, leaving 12 bases between them. The CDR3 extends over 14 amino acids. The CDR3 DNA reads as TGTGCCAGCAGTTTAGAGGTAACAGGCGAAAAACTGTTTTTT. It specifies CASSLEVTGEKLFF.

The CDR3 here is CASSTGTGLNTEAFF. The CDR3 bases are TGTGCCAGTAGTACAGGGACAGGGTTGAACACTGAAGCTTTCTTT. This chain uses TRBV19 with TRBJ1-1; 9 bases agree with TRBD1. The V gene's germline CDR1 is LNHDA and CDR2 SQIVND (reference sequence). This CDR3 is built from 15 residues. Trimming at V came to 4 bases and at J to 0 bases, leaving 3 bases not matched to a gene.

V gene TRBV6-5 combines with J gene TRBJ1-2; D is perhaps TRBD1 (5 bases). The CDR3 contains 13 residues. From germline, CDR1 is MNHEY and CDR2 SVGAGI. Trimming removed 3 bases from V and 4 bases from J, with 9 bases in between. DNA of the CDR3: TGTGCCAGCAGTTATCAGGGAACCTATGGCTACACCTTC. It is translated as CASSYQGTYGYTF.

The chain joins TRBV7-2 to TRBJ2-7, with TRBD2 identical over 7 bases. Germline V CDR1 and CDR2: SGHTA, FQGNSA. After removal of 2 bases from V and 6 bases from J, the junction contained 10 bases not matched to a gene. The CDR3 covers 15 residues. This CDR3 reads CASSLYIGGVGEQYF. In DNA form, the CDR3 reads TGTGCCAGCAGCTTATATATTGGGGGGGTGGGCGAGCAGTACTTC.

V and J are TRBV2 and TRBJ1-2, with TRBD1 matching 8 bases. CDR1 SNHLY and CDR2 FYNNEI come from the germline V gene. V dropped 8 bases and J dropped 8; count of bases not matched to a gene: 10. The CDR3 is made up of 13 amino acids. CDR3 region: CASFWEDRDGYTF. In DNA, the CDR3 is TGTGCCAGCTTTTGGGAGGACAGGGACGGCTACACCTTC.

Of note for this clone: One end of the junction fails to match germline, which may point to a read error. This sequence joins TRBV6-5 and TRBJ2-5; TRBD1 matches at 7 bases. The CDR3 runs to 14 residues. Germline CDR1 MNHEY, CDR2 SVGAGI. CDR3 sequence (DNA): TGTGCCGGCAGTTACTCGACAGGGCCAGAGACCCAGTACTTC. Translated: CAGSYSTGPETQYF.

The CDR3 protein is CASSGPTGRGTEAFF. The CDR3 coding sequence is TGCGCCAGCAGTGGACCAACAGGGAGGGGCACTGAAGCTTTCTTT. This chain connects TRBV10-1 to TRBJ1-1; the D gene is possibly TRBD1 (6 bases). V lost 4 bases to trimming and J lost 4 bases, with 16 bases between them. Per germline, CDR1 WNHNN and CDR2 SYGVQD (reference sequence). CDR3 length equals 15 residues.

The chain uses TRBV28 and TRBJ1-3, with D uncertain. Trimming took off 3 bases at V and 0 bases at J, with 9 bases between the two ends. This CDR3 comprises 15 residues. The germline CDR1 and CDR2 sequences are MDHEN and SYDVKM. The CDR3 loop is CASSFIENSGNTIYF. The CDR3 bases are TGTGCCAGCAGTTTTATAGAGAACTCTGGAAACACCATATATTTT.